The 18 T cell receptor beta chains reported below all come from one sample, sequenced in a study of blood T cell repertoires in COVID-19 (dated by TCRdb to about 2020). The method was the immunoSEQ multiplex PCR assay. The source is immuneACCESS, and TCRdb retained only in-frame sequences with V and J called. Part of the clones is not carried over; for the studies checked, unresolved V genes explain less than half of this, and the remainder is unexplained. For this sample there are roughly 260,000 clones; about 90% appear just once. The ten largest clones take up roughly 3.6% of the sample. Sequencing was done on a sample of peripheral blood. The receptors were sampled from a woman aged 40 to 50 with acute or convalescent COVID-19.

This clone was seen more than once but under ten times. The V call is TRBV9, the J call TRBJ1-6; 10 bases are a match to TRBD1. The CDR3 extends over 17 amino acids. Germline CDR1 reads SGDLS; CDR2 reads YYNGEE. The junction had 9 bases not matched to a gene; V was cut back by 0 bases and J by 9 bases. The CDR3 loop reads CASSVGWTGGMTSPLHF. In DNA form, the CDR3 reads TGTGCCAGCAGCGTAGGATGGACAGGGGGTATGACTTCACCCCTCCACTTT.

The chain has TRBV7-7 and TRBJ2-2; TRBD2 matches at 7 bases. Losses at the gene ends were 8 bases for V and 10 bases for J; bases not matched to a gene: 16. The CDR3 is 15 residues long. The germline V gene has CDR1 SSHAT and CDR2 FNYEAQ (reference sequence). The DNA for the CDR3 is TGTGCCAGCTCCGGCCCGGGGGGACCTAAATTGGAGCTGTTTTTT. Protein: CASSGPGGPKLELFF. Filled out from reference TRBV7-7 and TRBJ2-2, the complete variable domain reads GAGVSQSPRYKVTKRGQDVTLRCDPISSHATLYWYQQALGQGPEFLTYFNYEAQPDKSGLPSDRFSAERPEGSISTLTIQRTEQRDSAMYRCASSGPGGPKLELFFGEGSRLTVL.

The chain combines TRBV6-6 with TRBJ1-2; 7 bases match TRBD1. CDR3 length: 13 residues. The germline V gene has CDR1 MNHNY and CDR2 SVGAGI (reference sequence). The ends lost 6 bases at V and 6 bases at J; junction bases unmatched: 7. DNA of the CDR3: TGTGCCAGCAGCCGTGGACAGGTTGATGGCTACACCTTC. Encoded protein: CASSRGQVDGYTF.

The V gene is TRBV7-2, the J gene TRBJ1-2; the D gene is possibly TRBD1 (5 bases). CDR3 size: 16 residues. Trimming stripped 1 base from V and 1 base from J, with 13 bases between. Germline V gene sequence: CDR1 SGHTA, CDR2 FQGNSA. Here the CDR3 reads CASSLGQPFLNYGYTF. The DNA of the CDR3 is TGTGCCAGCAGCTTAGGACAGCCTTTCCTTAACTATGGCTACACCTTC.

The chain couples TRBV7-2 to TRBJ1-3; D not certain. In germline, CDR1 is SGHTA, CDR2 FQGNSA. Deletions cut 2 bases from V and 0 bases from J, with 5 bases between. This CDR3 contains 14 residues. The CDR3 DNA is TGTGCCAGCAGCTTACAGGTCTCTGGAAACACCATATATTTT. This sequence encodes CASSLQVSGNTIYF.

The V gene is TRBV7-9, the J gene TRBJ1-2; D gene ambiguous. Germline V lookup: CDR1 SEHNR, CDR2 FQNEAQ (reference sequence). The CDR3 length is 13 residues. Trimming took 2 bases from V and 6 from J, leaving 10 bases between them. CDR3 sequence: CASSLLRLHGYTF. The DNA of the CDR3 is TGTGCCAGCAGCTTATTGCGGCTTCATGGCTACACCTTC.

The chain couples TRBV6-2 or TRBV6-3 to TRBJ1-2; D remains ambiguous. This CDR3 is 13 amino acids long. Germline V CDR1 and CDR2: MNHEY, SVGEGT. Trimming removed 2 bases at V and 2 bases at J, with 6 bases between. The CDR3, as DNA: TGTGCCAGCAGTTACCTGGAGAACTATGGCTACACCTTC. This gives the protein CASSYLENYGYTF.

The chain employs TRBV10-1 and TRBJ1-1; a weak D match, TRBD1 (6 bases). Looked up from germline, CDR1 is WNHNN and CDR2 is SYGVQD (reference sequence). Trimming took 5 bases from V and 3 from J, leaving 10 bases between them. The CDR3 runs to 13 residues. This chain's CDR3 is CASSPGVYTEAFF. Here the CDR3 DNA reads TGCGCCAGCAGTCCAGGGGTGTACACTGAAGCTTTCTTT.

The gene calls are TRBV6-6 and TRBJ2-2, with 12 nucleotides matching TRBD2. V lost 6 bases to trimming and J lost 5 bases; unmatched junction nucleotides: 4. This CDR3 comprises 15 residues. The V gene's germline CDR1 is MNHNY and CDR2 SVGAGI (reference sequence). The CDR3 bases are TGTGCCAGCAGGCAGACTAGCGGGGGTACCGGGGAGCTGTTTTTT. As protein: CASRQTSGGTGELFF.

The V call is TRBV5-6, the J call TRBJ1-1; 7 nucleotides align to TRBD1. CDR1 SGHDT and CDR2 YYEEEE come from the germline V gene. Trimming took 4 bases from V and 4 from J; bases not matched to a gene: 7. CDR3 length: 14 residues. CDR3: CASSTGQTPTEAFF. Here the CDR3 DNA reads TGTGCCAGCAGCACGGGACAGACCCCCACTGAAGCTTTCTTT.

This chain joins TRBV29-1 and TRBJ2-2, with 7 positions matching TRBD1. CDR1 and CDR2 from the germline V gene are SQVTM and ANQGSEA. The CDR3 spans 15 residues. J was trimmed by 1 base and V by 3 bases; bases with no gene match: 5. CDR3 in amino acids: CSVDKGGGNTGELFF. In DNA form, the CDR3 reads TGCAGCGTTGACAAAGGGGGCGGGAACACCGGGGAGCTGTTTTTT.

This clone turned up a few times. This chain connects TRBV6-6 to TRBJ2-7; a weak D match, TRBD1 (5 bases). The CDR3 loop spans 13 amino acids. Deletions cut 5 bases from V and 2 bases from J, with 10 bases between. CDR1 is MNHNY, CDR2 SVGAGI, per germline (reference sequence). DNA for the CDR3: TGTGCCAGCAGTCCCAGGGAAACCTACGAGCAGTACGTC. Translated: CASSPRETYEQYV.

With respect to this clone: The identical CDR3 is also encoded by other nucleotide sequences in the sample. V and J are TRBV6-5 and TRBJ1-6, with 8 bases aligning to TRBD1. Germline-derived CDR1 and CDR2 are MNHEY and SVGAGI. After removal of 6 bases from V and 10 bases from J, the junction contained 8 bases not matched to a gene. CDR3 length equals 14 residues. This CDR3 reads CASSLGQGGSPLHF. CDR3 bases: TGTGCCAGCAGCCTAGGACAGGGAGGGTCACCCCTCCACTTT.

CDR3 residues: CASSDPGAANTGELFF. The DNA for the CDR3 is TGCGCCAGCAGTGACCCAGGGGCGGCGAACACCGGGGAGCTGTTTTTT. This chain uses TRBV10-1 with TRBJ2-2; D is perhaps TRBD1 (6 bases). The CDR3 length is 16 residues. The V end was cut by 3 bases, the J end by 0 bases, with 11 bases between. CDR1 is WNHNN and CDR2 is SYGVQD in the germline V gene (reference sequence).

V usage is TRBV11-2 and J usage is TRBJ1-2, with a possible D match to TRBD1 (6 bases). The CDR3 covers 15 residues. In germline, CDR1 is SGHAT, CDR2 FQNNGV. V was trimmed by 0 bases and J by 3 bases, leaving 11 bases between them. CDR3 nucleotide sequence: TGTGCCAGCAGCTTAGATTCGGGACACTACTATGGCTACACCTTC. It yields the protein CASSLDSGHYYGYTF.

The V gene is TRBV9, the J gene TRBJ2-5; D is unresolved. Germline CDR1 and CDR2: SGDLS and YYNGEE. The CDR3 spans 14 residues. Trimming removed 0 bases from V and 5 bases from J, with 11 bases in between. The CDR3, as DNA: TGTGCCAGCAGCGTAGGTCTTTCCGCGGAGACCCAGTACTTC. Encoded protein: CASSVGLSAETQYF. Drawing the rest from reference TRBV9 and TRBJ2-5, the complete variable domain is DSGVTQTPKHLITATGQRVTLRCSPRSGDLSVYWYQQSLDQGLQFLIQYYNGEERAKGNILERFSAQQFPDLHSELNLSSLELGDSALYFCASSVGLSAETQYFGPGTRLLVL.

This chain connects TRBV10-1 to TRBJ2-1, with TRBD2 identical over 10 bases. The trim removed 0 bases at V and 7 bases at J, leaving 6 bases unmatched. Germline V gene lookup returns CDR1 WNHNN and CDR2 SYGVQD (reference sequence). This CDR3 comprises 16 residues. The CDR3 nucleotides read TGCGCCAGCAGTGAGTCCACTAGCGGGACGAAAAATGAGCAGTTCTTC. Translation gives CASSESTSGTKNEQFF.

This rearrangement joins TRBV5-4 to TRBJ1-6; 8 nucleotides align to TRBD1. V shed 3 bases, J shed 5 bases, and the junction held 10 bases outside the gene matches. Germline values: CDR1 SGHNT, CDR2 YYREEE (reference sequence). The CDR3 spans 17 residues. The CDR3 coding sequence is TGTGCCAGCAGCTATAAGACAGGGGCGCAGAATAATTCACCCCTCCACTTT. It yields the protein CASSYKTGAQNNSPLHF.